This record concerns one T cell receptor (beta chain) sequence. The data stem from a study of blood T cell repertoires in COVID-19. The table came from immunoSEQ multiplex PCR; TCRdb's copy has only in-frame clones and leaves some out. The sample carries about 120,000 clones, 80% to 90% recorded once. Sequenced input: peripheral blood. This sequence was found in a woman aged 45-65 years with acute or convalescent COVID-19.

CDR3 sequence: CASSMTSGGAYEQYF. CDR3 coding DNA: TGTGCCAGCAGCATGACTAGCGGGGGTGCCTACGAGCAGTACTTC. V and J are TRBV21-1 and TRBJ2-7; the listed D gene, TRBD2, was not tested against the DNA. TRBV21-1 corresponds to a pseudogene. This CDR3 is 15 amino acids long.